This T cell receptor (beta chain) came from a study of CD8+ T cells in alopecia areata. Regarding the study as a whole: Higher clonality and more expanded CD8+ clones appeared in lesional than normal scalp.

Reverse transcribed after extraction, RNA yielded cDNA as the sequencing template. Only in-frame clones appear in the TCRdb table, and some are missing; sequencing was by immunoSEQ multiplex PCR. The table includes about 210,000 clones, around two fifths detected once. As concerns this clone: The target antigen is unknown.

This sample's treatment: oral pan-JAK inhibitor, 5-10 mg twice daily. Punch biopsies of lesional scalp, plus peripheral blood, were taken from alopecia areata patients. CD4+ and CD8+ T cells were sorted from PBMCs stained for CD3, CD4 and CD8. CDR1 is SGHTA and CDR2 is FQGNSA in the germline V gene. CDR3 length: 17 amino acids. V was clipped by 1 base and J by 4 bases; unmatched bases: 11. The chain carries TRBV7-2 and TRBJ2-3, with 7 nucleotides matching TRBD2. The sample here was CD4+ T cells sorted from blood, taken between weeks 30 and 35, from a patient treated with tofacitinib. The receptor's source is a human donor with alopecia areata. CDR3 DNA: TGTGCCAGCAGCTTAGGCGGTGGCGGGAGAAGGGCAGATACGCAGTATTTT. As protein: CASSLGGGGRRADTQYF.